These 18 T cell receptor beta chains came from one sample sequenced in a study of cytomegalovirus exposure and HLA in healthy donors. Vbeta (60) and Jbeta (13) primers were used in the PCR. Generated by immunoSEQ multiplex PCR, the TCRdb table keeps only in-frame clones and is missing some. The table has about 150,000 clones, 70% to 80% seen once. The material sequenced was PBMCs. Receptors originate from a man in his forties in good health and CMV-seropositive.

This clone was observed a single time. The chain joins TRBV19 to TRBJ2-3; 8 nucleotides agree with TRBD2. The germline CDR1 and CDR2 sequences are LNHDA and SQIVND (reference sequence). Trimming at V came to 3 bases and at J to 6 bases, leaving 2 bases not matched to a gene. There are 13 residues in the CDR3. This CDR3 is CASSIREGDTQYF. CDR3 coding DNA: TGTGCCAGTAGTATCCGGGAGGGGGATACGCAGTATTTT.

J is TRBJ2-7 and V is TRBV7-2; D ambiguous. The V gene lost 2 bases and the J gene lost 6 bases, with 11 bases spanning the gap. The length of the CDR3 is 13 residues. Germline assignment: CDR1 SGHTA and CDR2 FQGNSA. The CDR3 DNA is TGTGCCAGCAGCTTACGAGCTGCCCCCGAGCAGTACTTC. Its translation is CASSLRAAPEQYF.

The V call is TRBV28, the J call TRBJ2-1; 10 nucleotides agree with TRBD2. The V gene end was trimmed by 6 bases and the J gene end by 4 bases; junction bases not matched to a gene: 12. Germline V gene sequence: CDR1 MDHEN, CDR2 SYDVKM. There are 17 residues in the CDR3. The CDR3: CASSPGFGTSAYNEQFF. The CDR3, as DNA: TGTGCCAGCAGCCCCGGGTTCGGGACTAGCGCTTACAATGAGCAGTTCTTC.

This chain uses TRBV5-8 with TRBJ2-1; 8 bases are a match to TRBD2. V lost 3 bases to trimming and J lost 7 bases; unmatched junction nucleotides: 9. Germline V gene lookup returns CDR1 SGHTS and CDR2 YDEGEE. This CDR3 contains 15 residues. Here the CDR3 DNA reads TGTGCCAGCAGCTCGGGAGGGGGTTATAGTAATGAGCAGTTCTTC. It translates to CASSSGGGYSNEQFF. Full variable domain (rest looked up from reference TRBV5-8 and TRBJ2-1): EAGVTQSPTHLIKTRGQQATLRCSPISGHTSVYWYQQALGLGLQFLLWYDEGEERNRGNFPPRFSGRQFPNYSSELNVNALELEDSALYLCASSSGGGYSNEQFFGPGTRLTVL.

V is TRBV4-2 and J is TRBJ2-2; D is ambiguous. There are 15 residues in the CDR3. CDR1 and CDR2 (germline): LGHNA, YNFKEQ. V lost 0 bases, J lost 4 bases, and 9 bases lay in between. The CDR3 region has the DNA TGTGCCAGCAGCCAAGATCGGAGTGTCACCGGGGAGCTGTTTTTT. Translated, it gives CASSQDRSVTGELFF.

This clone was detected only once. This rearrangement joins TRBV9 to TRBJ2-5; 8 bases agree with TRBD2. Germline V lookup: CDR1 SGDLS, CDR2 YYNGEE. The CDR3 has 15 residues. Trimming took 0 bases from V and 3 from J; bases not matched to a gene: 4. The CDR3 here is CASSVAGGLEETQYF. CDR3 in DNA: TGTGCCAGCAGCGTAGCGGGGGGGCTGGAAGAGACCCAGTACTTC.

This clone was seen more than once but under ten times. This chain joins TRBV7-9 and TRBJ2-7, with unresolved D. Germline V gives CDR1 SEHNR, CDR2 FQNEAQ (reference sequence). This CDR3 contains 16 residues. V was clipped by 5 bases and J by 3 bases, with 20 bases between them. The CDR3 spells CASSPSKTRKYYEQYF. For the CDR3, the DNA is TGTGCCAGCAGCCCAAGCAAGACACGAAAATACTACGAGCAGTACTTC.

The CDR3 DNA reads as TGTGCCAGCAGCGCCGGACTAGCGGGATATGAGCAGTTCTTC. Residues: CASSAGLAGYEQFF. V and J are TRBV7-2 and TRBJ2-1; 12 bases map to TRBD2. V gave up 5 bases and J gave up 8 bases; unmatched junction bases: 4. The germline V gene encodes CDR1 SGHTA and CDR2 FQGNSA. This CDR3 comprises 14 residues.

The CDR3 sequence is CASRSGTGGEAGPYEQYF. CDR3 nucleotides: TGCGCCAGCAGGTCCGGGACAGGGGGCGAAGCGGGCCCCTACGAGCAGTACTTC. The chain combines TRBV5-1 with TRBJ2-7; 12 bases fit TRBD1. The CDR3 runs 18 residues. With 5 bases clipped from V and 2 bases from J, the junction kept 14 bases outside the gene matches. Germline values: CDR1 SGHRS, CDR2 YFSETQ.

This clone was seen just once. The genes are TRBV6-6 and TRBJ2-7; the D is unclear. The V gene lost 2 bases and the J gene lost 2 bases, with 13 bases spanning the gap. CDR1 is MNHNY, CDR2 SVGAGI, per germline (reference sequence). The length of the CDR3 is 15 residues. The CDR3 sequence is CASSYAWAKTYEQYF. In DNA, the CDR3 is TGTGCCAGCAGTTACGCATGGGCGAAGACCTACGAGCAGTACTTC.

The genes are TRBV5-4 and TRBJ2-2; 7 nucleotides match TRBD2. Germline V gene sequence: CDR1 SGHNT, CDR2 YYREEE (reference sequence). The V gene end was trimmed by 3 bases and the J gene end by 0 bases; junction bases not matched to a gene: 2. This CDR3 is built from 15 residues. CDR3 sequence: CASSWGGTNTGELFF. CDR3 nucleotides: TGTGCCAGCAGCTGGGGAGGGACGAACACCGGGGAGCTGTTTTTT.

J is TRBJ2-5 and V is TRBV7-9; D is ambiguous. CDR1 is SEHNR and CDR2 is FQNEAQ in the germline V gene (reference sequence). V was shortened by 4 bases and J by 5 bases, with 5 bases between the two germline ends. The CDR3 is 11 residues long. CDR3 coding DNA: TGTGCCAGCAGCTCCGTTGAGACCCAGTACTTC. Its protein is CASSSVETQYF.

The chain uses TRBV11-3 and TRBJ2-5; 8 bases are shared with TRBD1. The CDR3 consists of 15 residues. Trimming cost V 5 bases and J 1 base; bases outside gene matches: 6. Germline assignment: CDR1 SGHNT and CDR2 YENEEA. The CDR3 region is CASSPGGTTQETQYF. Written as DNA, the CDR3 is TGTGCCAGCAGCCCAGGGGGCACTACCCAAGAGACCCAGTACTTC.

This clone has just one count. V is TRBV6-4 and J is TRBJ2-6; D remains unclear. V was trimmed by 6 bases and J by 1 base, leaving 7 bases between them. Germline loops: CDR1 MRHNA, CDR2 SNTAGT. There are 14 residues in the CDR3. The CDR3 nucleotides read TGTGCCAGCAGCGCCAGATCTGGGGCCAACGTCCTGACTTTC. Translated: CASSARSGANVLTF.

The chain joins TRBV19 to TRBJ2-1; TRBD2 agrees at 7 bases. CDR3 length: 16 residues. CDR1 LNHDA and CDR2 SQIVND come from the germline V gene (reference sequence). V trimming: 3 bases; J trimming: 4 bases; junction bases outside the gene matches: 9. CDR3 nucleotides: TGTGCCAGTAGTATGGGACCGGCGGGAGTGTACAATGAGCAGTTCTTC. Protein: CASSMGPAGVYNEQFF. Supplemented by reference TRBV19 and TRBJ2-1, the full variable domain reads DGGITQSPKYLFRKEGQNVTLSCEQNLNHDAMYWYRQDPGQGLRLIYYSQIVNDFQKGDIAEGYSVSREKKESFPLTVTSAQKNPTAFYLCASSMGPAGVYNEQFFGPGTRLTVL.

This chain links TRBV4-1 with TRBJ1-1; D gene unclear. CDR3 size: 14 residues. The V gene's germline CDR1 is MGHRA and CDR2 YSYEKL. Trimming removed 0 bases from V and 10 bases from J, with 15 bases in between. The CDR3 DNA is TGCGCCAGCAGCCAAGATCCAGGCGTGCCAGGAGCTTTCTTT. It is translated as CASSQDPGVPGAFF.

The chain recombines TRBV29-1 with TRBJ2-5; TRBD1 might be the D (5 bases). CDR3 length: 13 residues. V dropped 8 bases and J dropped 2 bases, with 15 bases sitting between them. CDR1 is SQVTM, CDR2 ANQGSEA, per germline. Here the CDR3 DNA reads TGCAGCATGGGGCAGAATAATCAAGAGACCCAGTACTTC. Translated: CSMGQNNQETQYF.

This CDR3 is CASSQDLAQPLHF. The CDR3 DNA is TGCGCCAGCAGCCAAGATCTCGCTCAGCCCCTCCACTTT. The V and J genes are TRBV4-3 and TRBJ1-6; D not resolved. Germline assignment: CDR1 LGHNA and CDR2 YSLEER. The germline V and J ends were trimmed by 0 bases and 13 bases, with 10 bases remaining between them. The CDR3 loop spans 13 amino acids.